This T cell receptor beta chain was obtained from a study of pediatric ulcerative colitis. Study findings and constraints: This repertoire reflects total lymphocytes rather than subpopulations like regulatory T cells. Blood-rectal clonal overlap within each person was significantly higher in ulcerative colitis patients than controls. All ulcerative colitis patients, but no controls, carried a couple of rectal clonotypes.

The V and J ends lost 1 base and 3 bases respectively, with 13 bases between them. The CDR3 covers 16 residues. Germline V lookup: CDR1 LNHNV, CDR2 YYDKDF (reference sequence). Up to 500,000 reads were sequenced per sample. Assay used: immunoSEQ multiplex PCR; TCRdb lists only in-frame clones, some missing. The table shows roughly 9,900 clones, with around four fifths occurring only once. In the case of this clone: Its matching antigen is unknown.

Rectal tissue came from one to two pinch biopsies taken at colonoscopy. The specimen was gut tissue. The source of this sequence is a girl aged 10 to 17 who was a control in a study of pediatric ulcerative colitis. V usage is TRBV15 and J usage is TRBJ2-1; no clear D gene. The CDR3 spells CATSRGARGGYNEQFF. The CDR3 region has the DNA TGTGCCACCAGCAGAGGGGCCCGCGGTGGCTACAATGAGCAGTTCTTC.